The next 5 T cell receptor beta chains were all read from a single sample in a study of CD8+ T cells in alopecia areata. Extracted from the samples, RNA was reverse transcribed into cDNA to serve as the sequencing template. Here immunoSEQ multiplex PCR was the method, and the copy in TCRdb shows in-frame clones only, minus some. The profile shows some 180,000 clones, roughly 53% of them singletons. Sample treatment: oral pan-JAK inhibitor, 5-10 mg twice daily. Source: CD8+ T cells sorted from blood, taken at week 24, from a patient treated with tofacitinib. The receptors shown here come from a human donor with alopecia areata.

This clone was picked up a small number of times. V is TRBV27 and J is TRBJ1-1; no definite D call. The V end lost 3 bases, the J end lost 7 bases, and 12 bases lay between the germline ends. This CDR3 contains 13 residues. Looked up from germline, CDR1 is MNHEY and CDR2 is SMNVEV (reference sequence). The CDR3 DNA is TGTGCCAGCAGTTTGCGGCAGTCAAGTGAAGCTTTCTTT. It is translated as CASSLRQSSEAFF.

This clone has only a few counts. The chain combines TRBV2 with TRBJ1-5; D not resolved. This CDR3 contains 12 residues. Trimming left V 4 bases short and J 4 bases short, with 5 bases between. The germline gives CDR1 SNHLY, CDR2 FYNNEI. As DNA, the CDR3 is TGTGCCAGCAGTGGGGAAAATCAGCCCCAGCATTTT. Residues: CASSGENQPQHF.

The gene calls are TRBV29-1 and TRBJ2-7; no clear D gene. Trimming cost V 5 bases and J 0 bases, with 11 bases left between them. This CDR3 has 13 amino acids. CDR1 SQVTM and CDR2 ANQGSEA come from the germline V gene. CDR3 in amino acids: CSVPGTNSYEQYF. The CDR3 nucleotides are TGCAGCGTTCCGGGCACGAACTCCTACGAGCAGTACTTC.

The sample holds one count of this clone. The chain recombines TRBV9 with TRBJ2-3; perhaps TRBD2 as D (6 bases). Germline CDR1 is SGDLS and CDR2 is YYNGEE. This CDR3 comprises 15 residues. Between the trimmed V and J ends, which lost 2 bases and 6 bases, there was a span of 16 bases. CDR3 in amino acids: CASSVAEGPRDTQYF. In DNA form, the CDR3 reads TGTGCCAGCAGCGTGGCGGAGGGGCCTCGGGATACGCAGTATTTT.

The J gene is TRBJ2-4, the V gene TRBV25-1; D unclear. The germline V and J ends were trimmed by 3 bases and 6 bases, with 9 bases remaining between them. Germline CDR1 and CDR2: MGHDK and SYGVNS. This CDR3 spans 13 amino acids. CDR3 DNA: TGTGCCAGCAGTGACCCGCCGGGAAACATTCAGTACTTC. Translation gives CASSDPPGNIQYF.